The sequence of this T cell receptor beta chain was determined in a study of T cells after posttransplantation cyclophosphamide. Method: immunoSEQ multiplex PCR; TCRdb's copy keeps in-frame clones and lacks some. The table lists about 21,000 clones, approximately 86% of them singletons, with about 2% in the top ten. Sampled 1 year posttransplant, controls received myeloablative marrow transplants, methotrexate and a calcineurin inhibitor. The trim removed 4 bases at V and 7 bases at J, leaving 5 bases unmatched. This CDR3 region has 13 residues. Germline V gives CDR1 SGHDT, CDR2 YYEEEE. There are a few counts of this clone.

The sample consisted of PBMCs, taken around 53 weeks after allogeneic stem cell transplant with calcineurin inhibitor and methotrexate. The chain couples TRBV5-6 to TRBJ1-1, with 9 nucleotides matching TRBD1. This clonotype originated in a female patient between 30 and 45 years old who received an allogeneic stem cell transplant from an unrelated donor, was CMV-positive, and had acute and chronic GVHD. Some T cells may trace back to the graft donor. This chain's CDR3 is CASSRDRAFEAFF. The CDR3 DNA is TGTGCCAGCAGCCGGGACAGGGCCTTTGAAGCTTTCTTT.